This is a list of T cell receptor beta chains from one sample in a study of OX40 agonist ivuxolimab in advanced cancers. Repertoires were generated with immunoSEQ multiplex PCR, while TCRdb's copy carries only in-frame clones and drops some. The sample has around 68,000 clones; 80% to 90% are singletons. The sequenced sample was CD4+ or CD8+ T cells sorted from blood, obtained in a trial of the OX40 agonist ivuxolimab. The receptors derive from an adult with an advanced solid tumor such as melanoma, head and neck, liver or kidney cancer. Each CDR3 is given with its conserved first and last residue. A D gene is named only where the DNA matches it firmly. Size tells how often a clone was seen (once, few, many) or the class of an expanded clone, and some rows leave it out.

V gene	D gene	J gene	clone size	CDR3 protein	CDR3 DNA
TRBV7-2	-	TRBJ1-4	-	CASSADTFNEKLFF	TGTGCCAGCAGCGCCGACACCTTCAATGAAAAACTGTTTTTT
TRBV5-1	TRBD1	TRBJ2-3	once	CASSWGQGGADTQYF	TGCGCCAGCAGCTGGGGACAGGGCGGGGCAGATACGCAGTATTTT
TRBV5-1	-	TRBJ2-7	-	CASSLGSAYEQYF	TGCGCCAGCAGCTTGGGGTCGGCCTACGAGCAGTACTTC
TRBV11-2	-	TRBJ1-4	-	CASSLDNGHTEKLFF	TGTGCCAGCAGCTTAGATAACGGGCACACGGAAAAACTGTTTTTT
TRBV11-3	TRBD1	TRBJ2-2	-	CASSNPGQGTGELFF	TGTGCCAGCAGCAATCCGGGACAGGGAACCGGGGAGCTGTTTTTT
TRBV15	-	TRBJ1-3	-	CATSRDPQLSGNTIYF	TGTGCCACCAGCAGAGATCCGCAACTCTCTGGAAACACCATATATTTT
TRBV19	-	TRBJ1-3	-	CASRDSSLTPTIYF	TGTGCCAGTAGAGACTCCAGCTTAACCCCCACCATATATTTT
TRBV6-6	TRBD1	TRBJ2-7	-	CASSSADRESYEQYF	TGTGCCAGCAGTTCCGCCGACAGGGAGTCCTACGAGCAGTACTTC
TRBV5-4	-	TRBJ2-2	-	CASSGVGELFF	TGTGCCAGCAGCGGGGTCGGGGAGCTGTTTTTT
TRBV6-5	-	TRBJ2-1	-	CASSYWAGVTYNEQFF	TGTGCCAGCAGTTACTGGGCTGGGGTTACCTACAATGAGCAGTTCTTC
TRBV15	TRBD2	TRBJ2-3	-	CATSGGSGRASDTQYF	TGTGCCACCAGCGGGGGTAGCGGGAGGGCCTCCGATACGCAGTATTTT
TRBV19	TRBD1	TRBJ2-7	-	CASSARDRYYEQYF	TGTGCCAGTAGTGCTCGGGACAGGTATTACGAGCAGTACTTC
TRBV10-1	TRBD1	TRBJ1-1	-	CASSESATGPNTEAFF	TGCGCCAGCAGTGAGTCGGCGACAGGGCCTAACACTGAAGCTTTCTTT
TRBV5-1	TRBD2	TRBJ2-3	-	CASSVGLAGAQTDTQYF	TGCGCCAGCAGCGTCGGACTAGCGGGAGCCCAGACAGATACGCAGTATTTT